Following are 13 T cell receptor beta chains from one sample sequenced in a study of blood T cell repertoires in COVID-19. Repertoires were generated with immunoSEQ multiplex PCR, while TCRdb's copy carries only in-frame clones and drops some. Among 100,000 to 150,000 clones listed, more than 75% were seen once. The specimen sequenced was peripheral blood. These receptors were taken from a human donor in a cohort sampled during active COVID-19.

This clone was observed once. The chain is built from TRBV18 and TRBJ2-1, with TRBD2 matching 15 bases. Germline CDR1 reads KGHSH; CDR2 reads LQKENI. This CDR3 region has 18 residues. The V gene end was trimmed by 4 bases and the J gene end by 7 bases; junction bases not matched to a gene: 11. CDR3 in amino acids: CASSLQITGTSGGNEQFF. CDR3 DNA: TGTGCCAGCTCACTCCAGATAACCGGGACTAGCGGGGGGAATGAGCAGTTCTTC.

The chain links TRBV29-1 to TRBJ2-5, with 11 bases fitting TRBD2. Per the germline V gene, CDR1 is SQVTM and CDR2 is ANQGSEA. V trimming: 4 bases; J trimming: 3 bases; junction bases outside the gene matches: 4. This CDR3 spans 14 amino acids. CDR3 loop: CSVGLAGTEETQYF. The CDR3 region has the DNA TGCAGCGTTGGACTAGCGGGGACGGAAGAGACCCAGTACTTC.

J is TRBJ2-3 and V is TRBV15; TRBD1 agrees at 7 bases. V dropped 0 bases and J dropped 2; count of bases not matched to a gene: 2. Germline V gives CDR1 LNHNV, CDR2 YYDKDF (reference sequence). The CDR3 is 15 amino acids. The CDR3 region has the DNA TGTGCCACCAGCAGAGATGGACAGGTCACAGATACGCAGTATTTT. Protein sequence: CATSRDGQVTDTQYF.

The chain couples TRBV7-6 to TRBJ2-3; 11 bases agree with TRBD2. Losses at the gene ends were 5 bases for V and 4 bases for J; bases not matched to a gene: 2. Germline V gives CDR1 SGHVS, CDR2 FNYEAQ. The CDR3 totals 14 residues. The CDR3 here is CASSNSGRADTQYF. For the CDR3, the DNA is TGTGCCAGCAGCAATAGCGGGAGGGCAGATACGCAGTATTTT.

The chain is built from TRBV4-1 and TRBJ1-1; possible D gene TRBD1, 5 bases. Trimming removed 2 bases from V and 1 base from J, with 14 bases in between. This CDR3 comprises 16 residues. The germline gives CDR1 MGHRA, CDR2 YSYEKL. CDR3 in amino acids: CASSQILVRGNTEAFF. The CDR3 DNA reads TGCGCCAGCAGCCAAATTTTAGTAAGGGGGAACACTGAAGCTTTCTTT.

The gene calls are TRBV9 and TRBJ2-2, with D tentatively TRBD1 (6 bases). Trimming cost V 3 bases and J 2 bases, with 14 bases left between them. The CDR3 sequence is 16 residues long. The germline CDR1 and CDR2 sequences are SGDLS and YYNGEE. Here the CDR3 reads CASSERGGHNTGELFF. CDR3 DNA sequence: TGTGCCAGCAGCGAACGAGGGGGACACAACACCGGGGAGCTGTTTTTT.

The V and J genes are TRBV5-4 and TRBJ2-7; the D gene is possibly TRBD1 (7 bases). The V and J ends lost 3 bases and 4 bases respectively, with 20 bases between them. The CDR3 spans 16 residues. Germline lookup yields CDR1 SGHNT and CDR2 YYREEE (reference sequence). The DNA of the CDR3 is TGTGCCAGCAGCTGGGCAGGGGGGATCGAGAAATACGAGCAGTACTTC. This sequence encodes CASSWAGGIEKYEQYF.

V gene TRBV6-5 combines with J gene TRBJ1-2, with unresolved D. V lost 4 bases and J 4 bases, leaving 4 bases between the germline ends. Germline V gene data show CDR1 as MNHEY and CDR2 as SVGAGI. The CDR3 consists of 11 residues. Here the CDR3 reads CASSSLYGYTF. CDR3 bases: TGTGCCAGCAGTTCTCTCTATGGCTACACCTTC.

The chain has TRBV19 and TRBJ1-6; D may be TRBD1 (5 bases). Trimming pared 5 bases from V and 7 bases from J, leaving 12 bases between. Looked up from germline, CDR1 is LNHDA and CDR2 is SQIVND (reference sequence). This CDR3 contains 14 residues. The CDR3 reads CASSSVRVNSPLHF. Here the CDR3 DNA reads TGTGCCAGTAGTTCCGTCAGGGTGAATTCACCCCTCCACTTT.

The genes are TRBV5-5 and TRBJ1-1, with D unresolved. The V end was cut by 4 bases, the J end by 0 bases, with 13 bases between. The CDR3 spans 15 residues. Germline assignment: CDR1 SGHKS and CDR2 YYEKEE (reference sequence). CDR3 residues: CASSPPETMNTEAFF. As DNA, the CDR3 is TGTGCCAGCAGCCCGCCCGAGACAATGAACACTGAAGCTTTCTTT.

The chain uses TRBV18 and TRBJ2-3; 7 bases align to TRBD1. From germline, CDR1 is KGHSH and CDR2 LQKENI. J gave up 6 bases and V 6 bases, and 12 bases lay outside the gene matches. This CDR3 is built from 15 residues. In DNA form, the CDR3 reads TGTGCCAGCTCCCGACAGGGCATTAGATCGGATACGCAGTATTTT. Amino acid sequence: CASSRQGIRSDTQYF.

V and J are TRBV6-5 and TRBJ1-1, with D possibly being TRBD1 (6 bases). V lost 7 bases and J 3 bases, leaving 15 bases between the germline ends. Germline V gene sequence: CDR1 MNHEY, CDR2 SVGAGI. The CDR3 consists of 14 residues. CDR3 protein: CASTPRDKYTEAFF. The CDR3 region has the DNA TGTGCCAGCACCCCCCGGGACAAGTACACTGAAGCTTTCTTT.

This clone was detected once. This chain links TRBV1 with TRBJ1-5. TRBV1 constitutes a pseudogene. This CDR3 spans 15 amino acids. DNA for the CDR3: TGCACCAGCAGACGCCTAGCGGGGGTTAGTCAGCCCCAGCATTTT. Its protein product is CTSRRLAGVSQPQHF.